This T cell receptor beta chain is from a study of blood T cell repertoires in COVID-19 (dated by TCRdb to the early 2020s). Study-wide context: Samples covering the acute and convalescent phases of COVID-19 were provided by collaborators in the United States, Italy and Spain. The repertoires were released in a freely available public database intended as a resource for research on the immune response to SARS-CoV-2. Where HLA class I and class II types were available, the types were taken from metadata supplied by the sample provider, not from assay-based typing. The sample metadata nearly always contained a de-identified subject ID, COVID-19 status, age in years and sex. The dataset comprised deeply sampled blood TCRbeta repertoires from subjects exposed to, actively infected with, or recovered from COVID-19. The material from the prospective study consisted of cDNA or gDNA derived from T cells, B-cell-depleted T cells, or PBMCs. The samples were drawn from the first 160 participants of the ongoing ImmuneRACE study and from 1,254 subjects provided by 6 global collaborators. Points the paper makes about the study in general: The amount of clinical and demographic metadata varied by source and participant and was provided uncurated.

Collaborating institutions collected whole blood in K2EDTA tubes following their own protocols. For TCRbeta analysis, collaborators shipped samples as frozen whole blood, isolated PBMCs, or DNA extracted from either of those sample types. The immunoSEQ Assay, a bias-controlled multiplex PCR, was used to amplify TCRbeta CDR3 regions from genomic DNA. For the original study's pipeline: Nucleated cell counts per sample were estimated from amplification of reference gene primers within the assay. To quantify the absolute abundance of each unique TCRbeta CDR3 rearrangement, sequence reads were collapsed and filtered. Productive Simpson clonality was computed per sample as the square root of Simpson's diversity index over productive rearrangements. In TCRdb, the immuneACCESS table is reduced to in-frame sequences with V and J assigned. These tables do not hold every clone; where another copy was compared, an unresolved V gene accounts for under half, and the others remain unexplained. The DNA gave D and trimming, while V, J and clone size come from that table. Here the sample has hundreds of thousands of clones; 75% to 85% occur a single time. The top ten constitute approximately 7% of the sample.

The CDR3 has 15 amino acids, counting the end cysteine and phenylalanine. The CDR3 DNA has 45 bases and is translated from base 1. The germline V gene (reference sequence) supplies CDR1 SSHAT and CDR2 FNYEAQ. Remarks on this clone: This clone's antigen is unknown. A read error may produce the germline difference seen at one junction end.

Material for sequencing was peripheral blood. This TCR derives from a woman in her 50s with acute or convalescent COVID-19. The sequence joins TRBV7-7 to TRBJ2-1; the central 12 bases match TRBD2. The bases are TGTGCTAGCAGCTCGGGACTAGCGGGCACCGACGAGCAGTTCTTC. It is translated as CASSSGLAGTDEQFF.